The source of this TCR beta chain is a study of vaccination effects on CD4 cells after COVID-19. V dropped 6 bases and J dropped 6; count of bases not matched to a gene: 8. Germline values: CDR1 MDHEN, CDR2 SYDVKM. CDR3 length: 15 amino acids. Using immunoSEQ multiplex PCR, the repertoire was profiled, and TCRdb retains in-frame clones only, with some absent. Altogether around 71,000 clones are present, roughly 72% being singletons, with the ten largest covering roughly 4%. Antigen-specific CD4+ T cells were expanded (with viral peptide pools) by the ViraFEST assay ahead of sequencing. CD4+ T cell isolation took place after 10 days of culture. Vaccine recipients had no previous SARS-CoV-2 infection; their nucleocapsid antibodies were negative. Replacing half the medium with IL-2 medium was done on days 3 and 7. Comment on this clone: Its antigen is unknown.

The receptor was derived from a human donor who received a COVID-19 vaccine. This chain links TRBV28 with TRBJ1-6; 7 bases match TRBD1. The sample consisted of CD4+ T cells from PBMCs cultured with HCoV-OC43 spike peptides, taken before COVID-19 vaccination. Subset given: HCoV-OC43 spike overlapping peptide pool stimulation. In nucleotides, the CDR3 is TGTGCCAGCAGCCGAACAGGGGCGGGTAATTCACCCCTCCACTTT. Its translation is CASSRTGAGNSPLHF.